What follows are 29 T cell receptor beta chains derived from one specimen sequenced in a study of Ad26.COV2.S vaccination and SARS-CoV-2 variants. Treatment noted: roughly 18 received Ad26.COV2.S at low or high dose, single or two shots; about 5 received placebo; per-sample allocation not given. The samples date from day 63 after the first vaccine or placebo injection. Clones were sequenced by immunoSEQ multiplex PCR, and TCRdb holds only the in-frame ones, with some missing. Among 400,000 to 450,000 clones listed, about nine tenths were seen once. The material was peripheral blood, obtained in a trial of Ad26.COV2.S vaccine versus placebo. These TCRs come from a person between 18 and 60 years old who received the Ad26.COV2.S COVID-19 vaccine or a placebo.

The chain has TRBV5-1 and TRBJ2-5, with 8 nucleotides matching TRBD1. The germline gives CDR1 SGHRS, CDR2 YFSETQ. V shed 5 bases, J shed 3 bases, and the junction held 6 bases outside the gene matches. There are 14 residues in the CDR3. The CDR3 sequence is CASREPTGEETQYF. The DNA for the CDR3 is TGCGCCAGCAGAGAACCGACAGGGGAAGAGACCCAGTACTTC.

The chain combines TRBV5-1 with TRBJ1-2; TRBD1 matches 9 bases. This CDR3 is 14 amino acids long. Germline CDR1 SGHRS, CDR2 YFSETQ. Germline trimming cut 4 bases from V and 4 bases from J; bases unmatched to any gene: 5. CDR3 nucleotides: TGCGCCAGCAGCCAGGACAGGGGATCCTATGGCTACACCTTC. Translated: CASSQDRGSYGYTF.

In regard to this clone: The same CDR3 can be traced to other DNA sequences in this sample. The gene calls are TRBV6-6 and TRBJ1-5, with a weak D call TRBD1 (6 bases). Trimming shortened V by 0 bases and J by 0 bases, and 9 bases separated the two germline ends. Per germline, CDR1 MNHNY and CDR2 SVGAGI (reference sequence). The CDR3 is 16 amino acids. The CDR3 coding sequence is TGTGCCAGCAGTTACTCCGGGACAAATAGCAATCAGCCCCAGCATTTT. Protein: CASSYSGTNSNQPQHF.

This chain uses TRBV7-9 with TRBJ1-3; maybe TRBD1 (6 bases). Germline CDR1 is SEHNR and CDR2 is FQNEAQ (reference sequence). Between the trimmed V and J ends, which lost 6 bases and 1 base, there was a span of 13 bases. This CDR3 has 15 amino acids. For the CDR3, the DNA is TGTGCCAGCAGGTTCGCAGGGGCGTCTGGAAACACCATATATTTT. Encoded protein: CASRFAGASGNTIYF.

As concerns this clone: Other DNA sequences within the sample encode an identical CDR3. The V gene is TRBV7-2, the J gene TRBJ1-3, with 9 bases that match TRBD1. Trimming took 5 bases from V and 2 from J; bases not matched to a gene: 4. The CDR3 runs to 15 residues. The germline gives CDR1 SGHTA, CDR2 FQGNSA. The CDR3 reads CASSPDRGTGNTIYF. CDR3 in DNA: TGTGCCAGCAGCCCCGACAGGGGGACTGGAAACACCATATATTTT.

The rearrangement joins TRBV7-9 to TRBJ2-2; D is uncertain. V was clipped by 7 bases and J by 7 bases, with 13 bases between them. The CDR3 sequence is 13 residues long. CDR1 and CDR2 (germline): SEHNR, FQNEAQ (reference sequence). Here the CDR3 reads CASTAPANGELFF. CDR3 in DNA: TGTGCCAGCACTGCCCCCGCCAACGGGGAGCTGTTTTTT.

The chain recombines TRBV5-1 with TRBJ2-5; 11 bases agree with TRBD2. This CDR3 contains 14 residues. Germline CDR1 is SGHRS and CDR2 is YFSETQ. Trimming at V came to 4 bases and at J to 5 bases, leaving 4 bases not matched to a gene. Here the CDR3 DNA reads TGCGCCAGCAGCCTGACTAGCGGGACTGAGACCCAGTACTTC. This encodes CASSLTSGTETQYF.

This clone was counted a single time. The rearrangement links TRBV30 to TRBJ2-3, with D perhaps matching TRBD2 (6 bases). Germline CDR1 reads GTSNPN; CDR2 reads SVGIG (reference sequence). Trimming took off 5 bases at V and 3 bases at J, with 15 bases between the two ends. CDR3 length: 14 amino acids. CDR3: CAWGGGGTTDTQYF. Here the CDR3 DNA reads TGTGCCTGGGGGGGTGGCGGGACTACAGATACGCAGTATTTT.

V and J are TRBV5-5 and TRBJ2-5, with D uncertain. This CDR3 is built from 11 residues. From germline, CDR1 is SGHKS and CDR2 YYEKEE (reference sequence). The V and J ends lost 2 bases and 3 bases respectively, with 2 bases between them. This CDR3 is CASSLKETQYF. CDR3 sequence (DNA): TGTGCCAGCAGCTTAAAAGAGACCCAGTACTTC.

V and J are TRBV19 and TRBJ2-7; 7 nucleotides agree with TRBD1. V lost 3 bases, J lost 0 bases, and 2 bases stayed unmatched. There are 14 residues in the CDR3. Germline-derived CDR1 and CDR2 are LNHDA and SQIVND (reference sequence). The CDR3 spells CASSMTGSSYEQYF. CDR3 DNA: TGTGCCAGTAGTATGACAGGGAGCTCCTACGAGCAGTACTTC.

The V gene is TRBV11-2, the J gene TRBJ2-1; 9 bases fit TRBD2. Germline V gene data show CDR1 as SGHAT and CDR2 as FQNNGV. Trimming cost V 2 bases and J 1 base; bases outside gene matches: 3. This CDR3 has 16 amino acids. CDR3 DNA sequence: TGTGCCAGCAGCTTATACAGCGGGAGGTCCTACAATGAGCAGTTCTTC. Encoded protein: CASSLYSGRSYNEQFF.

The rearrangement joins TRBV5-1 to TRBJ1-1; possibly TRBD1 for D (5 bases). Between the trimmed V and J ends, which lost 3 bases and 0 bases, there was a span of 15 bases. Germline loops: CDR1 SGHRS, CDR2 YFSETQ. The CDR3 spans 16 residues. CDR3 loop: CASSWILGGLNTEAFF. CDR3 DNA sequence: TGCGCCAGCAGCTGGATTCTCGGGGGACTGAACACTGAAGCTTTCTTT.

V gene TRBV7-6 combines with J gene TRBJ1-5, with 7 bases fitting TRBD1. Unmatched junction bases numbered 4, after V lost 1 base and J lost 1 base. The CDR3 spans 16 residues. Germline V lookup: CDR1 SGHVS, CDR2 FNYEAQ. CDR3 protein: CASSLGTTGSNQPQHF. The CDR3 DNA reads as TGTGCCAGCAGCTTAGGGACGACAGGGAGCAATCAGCCCCAGCATTTT.

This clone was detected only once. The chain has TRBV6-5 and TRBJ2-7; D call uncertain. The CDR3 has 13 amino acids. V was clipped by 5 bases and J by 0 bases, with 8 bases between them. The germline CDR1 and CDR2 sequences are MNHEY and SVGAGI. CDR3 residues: CASSRSVSYEQYF. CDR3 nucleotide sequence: TGTGCCAGCAGTAGGAGTGTCTCCTACGAGCAGTACTTC.

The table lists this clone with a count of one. The CDR3 DNA is TGTGCCAGCAGCGATCGAGCGGGAGATGGGACCCAGTACTTC. Translation gives CASSDRAGDGTQYF. The chain has TRBV2 and TRBJ2-5; TRBD2 agrees at 8 bases. The CDR3 runs to 14 residues. The germline gives CDR1 SNHLY, CDR2 FYNNEI. Trimming took 6 bases from V and 7 from J; bases not matched to a gene: 10.

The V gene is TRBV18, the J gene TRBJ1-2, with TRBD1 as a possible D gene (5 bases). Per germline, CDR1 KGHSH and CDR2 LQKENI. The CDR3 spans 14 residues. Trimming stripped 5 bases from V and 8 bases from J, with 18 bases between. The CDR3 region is CASSTDSQMGGYTF. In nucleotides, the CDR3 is TGTGCCAGCTCAACCGACAGCCAGATGGGCGGCTACACCTTC. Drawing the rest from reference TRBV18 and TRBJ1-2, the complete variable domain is NAGVMQNPRHLVRRRGQEARLRCSPMKGHSHVYWYRQLPEEGLKFMVYLQKENIIDESGMPKERFSAEFPKEGPSILRIQQVVRGDSAAYFCASSTDSQMGGYTFGSGTRLTVV.

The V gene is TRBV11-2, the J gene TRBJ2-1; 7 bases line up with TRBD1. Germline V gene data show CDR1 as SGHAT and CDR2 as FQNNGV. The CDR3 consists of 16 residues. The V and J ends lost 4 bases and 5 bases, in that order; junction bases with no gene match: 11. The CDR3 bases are TGTGCCAGCAGCTCGTTAGCGAGGACAGGCCACAATGAGCAGTTCTTC. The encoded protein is CASSSLARTGHNEQFF.

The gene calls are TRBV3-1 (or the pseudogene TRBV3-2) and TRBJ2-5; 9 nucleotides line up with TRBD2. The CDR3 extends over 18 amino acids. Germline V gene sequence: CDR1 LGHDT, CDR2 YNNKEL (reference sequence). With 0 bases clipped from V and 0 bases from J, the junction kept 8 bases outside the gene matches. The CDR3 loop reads CASSQDLLSSGNQETQYF. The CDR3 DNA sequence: TGTGCCAGCAGCCAAGATTTGTTGTCTAGCGGGAACCAAGAGACCCAGTACTTC.

This chain's CDR3 is CASSSGKGYGYTF. In DNA form, the CDR3 reads TGTGCCAGCAGTTCAGGGAAGGGCTATGGCTACACCTTC. The V and J genes are TRBV12-3 or TRBV12-4 and TRBJ1-2; weak D call: TRBD1 (5 bases). The CDR3 spans 13 residues. Trimming cost V 4 bases and J 4 bases, with 10 bases left between them.

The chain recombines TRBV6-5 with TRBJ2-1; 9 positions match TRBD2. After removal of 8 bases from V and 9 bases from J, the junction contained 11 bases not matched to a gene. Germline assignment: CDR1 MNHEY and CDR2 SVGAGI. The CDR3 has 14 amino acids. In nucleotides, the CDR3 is TGTGCCAGCGTGGTCGGGATAGCGGGGGCTGAGCAGTTCTTC. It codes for CASVVGIAGAEQFF.

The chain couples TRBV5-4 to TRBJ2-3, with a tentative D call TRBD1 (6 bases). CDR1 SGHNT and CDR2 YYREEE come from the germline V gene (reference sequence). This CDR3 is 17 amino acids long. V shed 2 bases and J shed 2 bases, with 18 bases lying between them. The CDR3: CASSFERPGVYTDTQYF. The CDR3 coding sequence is TGTGCCAGCAGCTTTGAGAGACCAGGGGTGTACACAGATACGCAGTATTTT.

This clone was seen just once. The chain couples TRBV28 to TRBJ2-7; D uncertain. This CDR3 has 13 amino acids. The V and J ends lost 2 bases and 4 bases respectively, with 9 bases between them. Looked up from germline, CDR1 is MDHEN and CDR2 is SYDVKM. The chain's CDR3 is CASSLVGVYEQYF. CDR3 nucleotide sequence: TGTGCCAGCAGTTTAGTTGGGGTTTACGAGCAGTACTTC.

CDR3 residues: CASSTTVSSYEQYF. The CDR3 nucleotides are TGTGCCAGCAGCACGACTGTAAGCTCCTACGAGCAGTACTTC. This chain uses TRBV6-2 or TRBV6-3 with TRBJ2-7; the D is unclear. This CDR3 comprises 14 residues. Germline CDR1 MNHEY, CDR2 SVGEGT. The germline V and J ends were trimmed by 6 bases and 0 bases, with 12 bases remaining between them.

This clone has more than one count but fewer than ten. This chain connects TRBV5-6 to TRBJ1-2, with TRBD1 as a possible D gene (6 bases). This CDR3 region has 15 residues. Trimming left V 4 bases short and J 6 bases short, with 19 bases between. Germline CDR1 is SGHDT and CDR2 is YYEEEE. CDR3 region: CASSRQVVSWNGYTF. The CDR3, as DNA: TGTGCCAGCAGCCGACAGGTCGTAAGCTGGAATGGCTACACCTTC.

Here the CDR3 reads CSVGTGDREKLFF. CDR3 sequence (DNA): TGCAGCGTTGGGACCGGGGACAGAGAAAAACTGTTTTTT. V usage is TRBV29-1 and J usage is TRBJ1-4; TRBD1 matches 7 bases. This CDR3 region has 13 residues. J gave up 8 bases and V 4 bases, and 7 bases lay outside the gene matches. CDR1 is SQVTM and CDR2 is ANQGSEA in the germline V gene.

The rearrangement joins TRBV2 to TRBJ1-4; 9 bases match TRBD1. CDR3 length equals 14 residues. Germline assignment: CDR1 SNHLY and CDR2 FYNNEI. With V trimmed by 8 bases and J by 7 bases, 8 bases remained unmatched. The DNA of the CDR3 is TGTGCCAGCCGCCGGACAGGGGCTGGTGAAAAACTGTTTTTT. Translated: CASRRTGAGEKLFF.

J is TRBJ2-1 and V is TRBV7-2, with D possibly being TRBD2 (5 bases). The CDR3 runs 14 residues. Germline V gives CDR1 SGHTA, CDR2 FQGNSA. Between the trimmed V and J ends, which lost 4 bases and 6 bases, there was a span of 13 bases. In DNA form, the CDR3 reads TGTGCCAGCAGCTCCCTCCTAGCTAGCAATGAGCAGTTCTTC. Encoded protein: CASSSLLASNEQFF.

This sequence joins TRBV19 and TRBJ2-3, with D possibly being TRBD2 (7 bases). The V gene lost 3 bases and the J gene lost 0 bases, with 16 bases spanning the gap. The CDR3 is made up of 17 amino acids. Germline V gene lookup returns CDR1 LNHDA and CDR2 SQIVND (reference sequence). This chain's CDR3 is CASSIPAGAFSTDTQYF. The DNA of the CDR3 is TGTGCCAGTAGTATCCCTGCGGGGGCGTTTAGCACAGATACGCAGTATTTT. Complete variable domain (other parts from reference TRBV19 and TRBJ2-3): DGGITQSPKYLFRKEGQNVTLSCEQNLNHDAMYWYRQDPGQGLRLIYYSQIVNDFQKGDIAEGYSVSREKKESFPLTVTSAQKNPTAFYLCASSIPAGAFSTDTQYFGPGTRLTVL.

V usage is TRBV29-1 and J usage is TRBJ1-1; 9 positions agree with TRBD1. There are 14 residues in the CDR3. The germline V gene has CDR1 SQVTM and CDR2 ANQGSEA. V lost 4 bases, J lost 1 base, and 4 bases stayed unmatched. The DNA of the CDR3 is TGCAGCGTTGCGAGACAGGGGGAGAACACTGAAGCTTTCTTT. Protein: CSVARQGENTEAFF. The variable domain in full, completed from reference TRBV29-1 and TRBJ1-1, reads SAVISQKPSRDICQRGTSLTIQCQVDSQVTMMFWYRQQPGQSLTLIATANQGSEATYESGFVIDKFPISRPNLTFSTLTVSNMSPEDSSIYLCSVARQGENTEAFFGQGTRLTVV.